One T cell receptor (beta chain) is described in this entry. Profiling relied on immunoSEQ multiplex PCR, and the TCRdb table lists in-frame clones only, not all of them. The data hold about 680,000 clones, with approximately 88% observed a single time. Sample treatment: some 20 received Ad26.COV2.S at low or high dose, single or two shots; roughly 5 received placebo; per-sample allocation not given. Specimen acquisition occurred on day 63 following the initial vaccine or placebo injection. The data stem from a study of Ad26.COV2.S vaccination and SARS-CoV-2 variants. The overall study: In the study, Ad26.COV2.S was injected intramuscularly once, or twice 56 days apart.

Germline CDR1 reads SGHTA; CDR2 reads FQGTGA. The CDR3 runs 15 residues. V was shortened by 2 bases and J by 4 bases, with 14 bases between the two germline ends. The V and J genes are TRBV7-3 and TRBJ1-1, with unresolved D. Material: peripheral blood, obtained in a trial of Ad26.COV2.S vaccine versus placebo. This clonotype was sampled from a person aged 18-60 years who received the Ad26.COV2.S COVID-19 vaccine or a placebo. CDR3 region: CASSLSSTTPTEAFF. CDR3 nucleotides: TGTGCCAGCAGCTTATCTAGTACGACACCCACTGAAGCTTTCTTT.